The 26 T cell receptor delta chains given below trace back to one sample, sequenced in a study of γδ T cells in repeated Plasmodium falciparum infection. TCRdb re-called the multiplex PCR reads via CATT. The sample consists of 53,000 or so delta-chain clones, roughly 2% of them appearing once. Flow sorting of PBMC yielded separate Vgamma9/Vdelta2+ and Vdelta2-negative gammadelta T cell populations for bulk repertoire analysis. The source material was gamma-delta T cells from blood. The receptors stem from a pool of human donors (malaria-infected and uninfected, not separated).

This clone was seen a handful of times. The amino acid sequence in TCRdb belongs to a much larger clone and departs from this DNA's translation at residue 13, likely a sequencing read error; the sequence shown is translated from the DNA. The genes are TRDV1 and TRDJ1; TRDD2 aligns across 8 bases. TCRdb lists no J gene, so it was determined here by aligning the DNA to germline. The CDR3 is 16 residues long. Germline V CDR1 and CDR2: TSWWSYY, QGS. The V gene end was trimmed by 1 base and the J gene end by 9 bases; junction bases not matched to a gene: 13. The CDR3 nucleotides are TGTGCTCTTGGGGAACCTTCCTACGAGGCTGGGGAAGAACTCATCTTT. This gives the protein CALGEPSYEAGEELIF.

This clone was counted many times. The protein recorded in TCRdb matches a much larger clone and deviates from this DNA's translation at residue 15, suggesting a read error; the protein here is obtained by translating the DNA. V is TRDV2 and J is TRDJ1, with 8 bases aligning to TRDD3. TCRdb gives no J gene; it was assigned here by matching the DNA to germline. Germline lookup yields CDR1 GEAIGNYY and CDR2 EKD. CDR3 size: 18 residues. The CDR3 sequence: CACDTVSLGATGDDRLIF. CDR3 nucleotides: TGTGCCTGTGACACGGTTTCACTGGGGGCTACGGGAGACGATAGACTCATCTTT.

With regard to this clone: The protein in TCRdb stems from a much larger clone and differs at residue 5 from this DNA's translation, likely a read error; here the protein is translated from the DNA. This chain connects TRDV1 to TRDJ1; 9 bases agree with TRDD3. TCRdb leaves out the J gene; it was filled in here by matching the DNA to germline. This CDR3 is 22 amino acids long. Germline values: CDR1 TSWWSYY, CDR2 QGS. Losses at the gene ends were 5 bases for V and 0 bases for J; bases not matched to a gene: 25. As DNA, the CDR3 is TGTGCTCTTGGGAAAAACCAATTCAAGTACTGGGGGACACCTCTGTACACCGATAAACTCATCTTT. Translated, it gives CALGKNQFKYWGTPLYTDKLIF.

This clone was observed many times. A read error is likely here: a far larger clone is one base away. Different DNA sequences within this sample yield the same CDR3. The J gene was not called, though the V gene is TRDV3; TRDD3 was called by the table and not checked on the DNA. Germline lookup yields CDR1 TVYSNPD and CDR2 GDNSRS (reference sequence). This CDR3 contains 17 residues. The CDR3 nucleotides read TGTGCCTTCCCCAGGCTACGTACTGGGGGATACGATGGTAAACTCATCTTC. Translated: CAFPRLRTGGYDGKLIF.

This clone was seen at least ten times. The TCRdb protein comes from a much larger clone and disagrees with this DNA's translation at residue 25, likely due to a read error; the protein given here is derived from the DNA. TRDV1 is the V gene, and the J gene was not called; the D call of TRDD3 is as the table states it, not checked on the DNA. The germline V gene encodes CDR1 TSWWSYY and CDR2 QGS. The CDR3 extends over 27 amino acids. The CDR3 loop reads CALGETGPKLTSHRGIRGPWDTRQTFF. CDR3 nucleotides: TGTGCTCTTGGGGAAACTGGGCCCAAACTCACATCCCATCGGGGGATACGCGGTCCCTGGGACACCCGACAGACGTTTTTC.

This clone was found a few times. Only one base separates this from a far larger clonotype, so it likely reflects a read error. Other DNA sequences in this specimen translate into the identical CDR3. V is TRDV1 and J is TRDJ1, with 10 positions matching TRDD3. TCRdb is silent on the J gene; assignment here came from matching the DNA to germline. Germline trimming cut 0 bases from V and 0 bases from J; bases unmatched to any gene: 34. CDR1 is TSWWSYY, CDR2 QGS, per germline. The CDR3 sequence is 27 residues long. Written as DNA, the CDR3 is TGTGCTCTTGGGGAACTTCGGTACTGGGTCCCGTTCAAGTACTGGGGGATCCTGGGGGCGTACACCGATAAACTCATCTTT. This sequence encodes CALGELRYWVPFKYWGILGAYTDKLIF.

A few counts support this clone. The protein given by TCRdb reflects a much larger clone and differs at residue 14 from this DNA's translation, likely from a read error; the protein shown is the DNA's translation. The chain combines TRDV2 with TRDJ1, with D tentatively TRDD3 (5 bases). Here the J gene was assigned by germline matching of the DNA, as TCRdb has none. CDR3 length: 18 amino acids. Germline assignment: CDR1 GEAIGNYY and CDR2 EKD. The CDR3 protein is CACDTVDGIKRYTYKLIF. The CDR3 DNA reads TGTGCCTGTGACACCGTCGACGGGATTAAACGGTACACCTATAAACTCATCTTT.

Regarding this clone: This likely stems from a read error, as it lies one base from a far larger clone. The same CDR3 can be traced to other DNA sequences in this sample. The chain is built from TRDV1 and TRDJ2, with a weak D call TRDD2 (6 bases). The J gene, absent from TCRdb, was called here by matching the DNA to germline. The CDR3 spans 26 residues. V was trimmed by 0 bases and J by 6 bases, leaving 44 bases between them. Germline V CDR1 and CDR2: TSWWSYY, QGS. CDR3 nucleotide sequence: TGTGCTCTTGGGGAACTGATATCACGCTGGAATAGAGTATACCTCCTACCCCCGCTTCGGGCAGCACAACTCTTCTTT. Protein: CALGELISRWNRVYLLPPLRAAQLFF.

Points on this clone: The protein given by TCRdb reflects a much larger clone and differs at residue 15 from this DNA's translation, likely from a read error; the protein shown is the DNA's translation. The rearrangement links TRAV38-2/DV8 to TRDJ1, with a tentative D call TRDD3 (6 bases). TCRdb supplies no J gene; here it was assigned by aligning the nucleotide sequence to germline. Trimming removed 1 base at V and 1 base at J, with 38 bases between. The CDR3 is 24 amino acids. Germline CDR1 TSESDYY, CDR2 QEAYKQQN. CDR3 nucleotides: TGTGCTTATAGGAGCTTCGAATACTTCCAAGCTACGTACTGGAGGATACCGGCCACCGATAAACTCATCTTT. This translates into CAYRSFEYFQATYWRIPATDKLIF.

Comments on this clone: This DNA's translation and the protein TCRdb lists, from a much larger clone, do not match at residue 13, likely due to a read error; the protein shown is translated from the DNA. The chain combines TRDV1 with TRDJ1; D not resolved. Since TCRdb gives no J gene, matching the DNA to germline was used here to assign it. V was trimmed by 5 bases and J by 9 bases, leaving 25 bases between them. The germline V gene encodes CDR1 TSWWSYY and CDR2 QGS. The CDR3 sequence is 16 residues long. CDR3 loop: CALGHMGLAQSRELIF. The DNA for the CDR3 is TGTGCTCTTGGGCACATGGGTCTCGCCCAGTCGCGGGAACTCATCTTT.

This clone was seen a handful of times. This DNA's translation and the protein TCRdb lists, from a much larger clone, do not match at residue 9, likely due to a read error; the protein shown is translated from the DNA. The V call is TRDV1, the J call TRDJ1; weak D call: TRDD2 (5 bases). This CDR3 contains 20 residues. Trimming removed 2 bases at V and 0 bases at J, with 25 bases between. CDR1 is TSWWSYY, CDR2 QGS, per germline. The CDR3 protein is CALGEGSLLGVPWYTDKLIF. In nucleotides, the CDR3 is TGTGCTCTTGGGGAAGGCTCCCTACTCGGCGTACCCTGGTACACCGATAAACTCATCTTT.

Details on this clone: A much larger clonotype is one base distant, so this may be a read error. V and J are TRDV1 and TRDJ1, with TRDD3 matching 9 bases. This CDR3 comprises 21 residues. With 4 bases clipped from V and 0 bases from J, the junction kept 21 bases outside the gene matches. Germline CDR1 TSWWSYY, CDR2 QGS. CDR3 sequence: CALGGKRSPNWGTQHTDKLIF. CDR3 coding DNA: TGTGCTCTTGGGGGAAAGAGATCTCCTAACTGGGGGACTCAGCACACCGATAAACTCATCTTT.

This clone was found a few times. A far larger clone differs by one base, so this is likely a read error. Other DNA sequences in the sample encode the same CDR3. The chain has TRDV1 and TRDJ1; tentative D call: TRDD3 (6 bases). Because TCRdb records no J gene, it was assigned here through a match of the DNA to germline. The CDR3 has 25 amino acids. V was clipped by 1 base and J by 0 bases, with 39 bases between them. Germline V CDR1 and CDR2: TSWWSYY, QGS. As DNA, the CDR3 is TGTGCTCTTGGGGAACCCCTCCTCTTAGGGGGAATTCCCCCCCATCCTCTCTTGTACACCGATAAACTCATCTTT. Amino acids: CALGEPLLLGGIPPHPLLYTDKLIF.

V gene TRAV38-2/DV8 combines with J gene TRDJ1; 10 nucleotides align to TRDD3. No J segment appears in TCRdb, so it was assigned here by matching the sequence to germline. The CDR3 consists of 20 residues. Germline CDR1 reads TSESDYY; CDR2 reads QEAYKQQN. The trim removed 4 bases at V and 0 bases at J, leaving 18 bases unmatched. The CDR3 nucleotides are TGTGCTTATAGGGGGCCTTCCTTCGTACTGGGGGATCTCTACACCGATAAACTCATCTTT. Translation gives CAYRGPSFVLGDLYTDKLIF.

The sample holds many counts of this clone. The DNA of the CDR3 is TGTGCTCTTGGAAGGCCCCTTGGGGGATATAGGTACACCGATAAACTCATCTTT. Encoded protein: CALGRPLGGYRYTDKLIF. The chain has TRDV1 and TRDJ1; 9 bases are a match to TRDD3. Germline assignment: CDR1 TSWWSYY and CDR2 QGS. Germline trimming cut 6 bases from V and 0 bases from J; bases unmatched to any gene: 14. The CDR3 totals 18 residues.

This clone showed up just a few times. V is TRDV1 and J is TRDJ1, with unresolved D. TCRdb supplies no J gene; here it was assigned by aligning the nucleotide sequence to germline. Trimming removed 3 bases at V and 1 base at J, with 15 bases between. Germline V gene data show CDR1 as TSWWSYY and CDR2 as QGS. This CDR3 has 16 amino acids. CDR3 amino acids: CALGEASSLSTDKLIF. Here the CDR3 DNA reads TGTGCTCTTGGGGAGGCCTCAAGCCTCAGCACCGATAAACTCATCTTT.

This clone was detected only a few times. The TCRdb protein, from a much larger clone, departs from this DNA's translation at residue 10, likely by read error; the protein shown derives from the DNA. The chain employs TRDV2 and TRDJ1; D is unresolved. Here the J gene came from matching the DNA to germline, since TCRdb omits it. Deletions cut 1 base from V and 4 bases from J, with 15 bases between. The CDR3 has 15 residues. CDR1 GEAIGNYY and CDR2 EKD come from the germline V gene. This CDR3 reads CACDTLLGGNDKLIF. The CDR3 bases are TGTGCCTGTGACACACTTTTGGGAGGAAACGATAAACTCATCTTT.

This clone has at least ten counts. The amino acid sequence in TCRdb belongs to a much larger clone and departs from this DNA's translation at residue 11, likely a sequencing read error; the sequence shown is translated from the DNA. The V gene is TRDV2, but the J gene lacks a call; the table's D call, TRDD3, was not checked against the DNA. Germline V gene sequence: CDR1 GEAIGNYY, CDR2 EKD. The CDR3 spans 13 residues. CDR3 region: CACDQMGKDKFIF. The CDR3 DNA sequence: TGTGCCTGTGACCAGATGGGGAAAGATAAATTCATCTTT.

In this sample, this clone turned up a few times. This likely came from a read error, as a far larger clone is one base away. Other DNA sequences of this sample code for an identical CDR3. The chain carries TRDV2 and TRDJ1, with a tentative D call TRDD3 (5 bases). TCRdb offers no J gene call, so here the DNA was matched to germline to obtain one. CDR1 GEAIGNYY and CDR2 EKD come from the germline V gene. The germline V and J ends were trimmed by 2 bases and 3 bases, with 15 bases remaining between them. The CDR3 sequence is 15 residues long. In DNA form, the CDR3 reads TGTGCCTGTGACAGCCTAGGGGACCTCTCCGATAAACTCATCTTT. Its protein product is CACDSLGDLSDKLIF.

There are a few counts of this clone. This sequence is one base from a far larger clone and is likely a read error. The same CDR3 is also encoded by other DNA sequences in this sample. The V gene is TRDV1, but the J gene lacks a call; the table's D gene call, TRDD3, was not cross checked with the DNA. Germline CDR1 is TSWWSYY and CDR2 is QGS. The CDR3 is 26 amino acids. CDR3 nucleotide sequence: TGTGCTCTTGCGGAACATGAGGTCCTATCTAGTACTGGGGGTGTTATTGGATTCAAGCCCACCGATAAACTCATCTTC. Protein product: CALAEHEVLSSTGGVIGFKPTDKLIF.

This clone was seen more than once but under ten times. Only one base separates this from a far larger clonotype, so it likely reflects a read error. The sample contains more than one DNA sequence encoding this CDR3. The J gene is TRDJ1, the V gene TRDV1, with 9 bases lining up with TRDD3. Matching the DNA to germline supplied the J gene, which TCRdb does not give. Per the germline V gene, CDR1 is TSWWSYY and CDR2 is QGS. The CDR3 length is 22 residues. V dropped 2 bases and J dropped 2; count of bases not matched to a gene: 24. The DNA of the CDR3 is TGTGCTCTTGGGGAAGGGCTCAGGATTTTGTCACTGGGGGACTGTGGGACCGATAAACTCATCTTT. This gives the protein CALGEGLRILSLGDCGTDKLIF.

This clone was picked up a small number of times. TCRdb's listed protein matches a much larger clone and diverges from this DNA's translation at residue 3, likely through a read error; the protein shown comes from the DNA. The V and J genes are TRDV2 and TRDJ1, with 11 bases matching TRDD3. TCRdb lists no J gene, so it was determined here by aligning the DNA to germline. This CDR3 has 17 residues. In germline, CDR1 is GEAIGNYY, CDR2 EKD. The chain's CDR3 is CAYDPLLGDNGADKLIF. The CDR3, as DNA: TGTGCCTATGACCCCCTACTGGGGGATAACGGGGCCGATAAACTCATCTTT.

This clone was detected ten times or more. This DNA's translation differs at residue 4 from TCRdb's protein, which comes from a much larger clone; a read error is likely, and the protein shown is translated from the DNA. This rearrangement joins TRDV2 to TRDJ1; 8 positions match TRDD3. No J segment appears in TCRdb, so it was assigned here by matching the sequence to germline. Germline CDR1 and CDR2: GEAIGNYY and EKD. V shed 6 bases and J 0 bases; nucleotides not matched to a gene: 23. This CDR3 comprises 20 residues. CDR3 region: CACNGVPPSGGPDYTDKLIF. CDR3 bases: TGTGCCTGTAATGGAGTGCCCCCCTCTGGGGGACCCGACTACACCGATAAACTCATCTTT.

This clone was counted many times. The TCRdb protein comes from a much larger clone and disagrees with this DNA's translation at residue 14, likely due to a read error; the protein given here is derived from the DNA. The CDR3 sequence: CACDTLSTGEQYTEKLIF. The CDR3 DNA is TGTGCCTGTGACACCCTAAGTACTGGGGAACAGTACACCGAGAAACTCATCTTT. This chain uses TRDV2 with TRDJ1, with 7 positions matching TRDD3. The CDR3 covers 18 residues. The germline V gene has CDR1 GEAIGNYY and CDR2 EKD.

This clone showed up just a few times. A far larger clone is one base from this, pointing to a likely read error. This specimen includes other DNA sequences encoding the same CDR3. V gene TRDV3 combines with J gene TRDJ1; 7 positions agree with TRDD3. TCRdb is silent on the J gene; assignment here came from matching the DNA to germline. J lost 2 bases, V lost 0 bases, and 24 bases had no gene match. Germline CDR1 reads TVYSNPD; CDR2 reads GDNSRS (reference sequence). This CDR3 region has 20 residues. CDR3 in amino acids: CAFRDPYYWGIPRWTDKLIF. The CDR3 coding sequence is TGTGCCTTTAGGGATCCCTATTACTGGGGCATCCCCCGTTGGACCGATAAACTCATCTTT.

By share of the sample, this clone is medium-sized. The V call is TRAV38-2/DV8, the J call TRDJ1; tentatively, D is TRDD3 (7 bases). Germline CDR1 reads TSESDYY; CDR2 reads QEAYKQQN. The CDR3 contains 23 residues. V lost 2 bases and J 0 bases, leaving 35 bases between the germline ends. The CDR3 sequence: CAYRSFRHNFLCPLWGYTDKLIF. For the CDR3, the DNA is TGTGCTTATAGGAGTTTCAGGCACAATTTCCTATGTCCTCTCTGGGGGTACACCGATAAACTCATCTTT.